These T cell receptor beta chains were read from a single sample in a study of T-cell reconstitution after alpha-beta-depleted transplantation in children. MiXCR was run by TCRdb on the PCR reads, yielding one entry per CDR3 protein. The table has approximately 20,000 distinct CDR3 sequences, roughly 13% seen once. The sequenced sample was PBMCs, mostly from graft donor cells, obtained 60 days after TCRalphabeta/CD19-depleted stem cell transplant. The receptors shown here come from a female patient between 2 and 15 years old who had a stem cell transplant for congenital amegakaryocytic thrombocytopenia, so the T cells may come from the graft donor. Each CDR3 is given with its conserved first and last residue. Size tells how often a clone was seen (once, few, many) or the class of an expanded clone, and some rows leave it out.

len	v_gene	abundance	j_gene	CDR3aa
19	TRBV12-3/TRBV12-4	many	TRBJ2-3	CASSDYGASGTLGADTQYF
16	TRBV12-3/TRBV12-4	many	TRBJ2-7	CASSFGSGQGFHEQYF
16	TRBV20-1	many	TRBJ2-7	CSARGYRGKSPYEQYF
17	TRBV7-3	many	TRBJ2-2	CASSRSSGFPNTGELFF
15	TRBV2	many	TRBJ1-1	CASGTGRFMNTEAFF
16	TRBV18	-	TRBJ2-5	CASSPPTGGAWETQYF
15	TRBV28	many	TRBJ2-1	CASSSGLADYNEQFF
12	TRBV4-3	large	TRBJ1-2	CASSDREWPATF
14	TRBV18	many	TRBJ2-2	CASSPRGYTGELFF
14	TRBV12-3/TRBV12-4	many	TRBJ2-6	CASSLVSGANVLTF
13	TRBV12-3/TRBV12-4	many	TRBJ2-3	CASSTAGLEVQYF
14	TRBV7-8	many	TRBJ2-2	CASRMGVDTGELFF
12	TRBV5-1	medium-sized	TRBJ2-5	CASSLGQETQYF
15	TRBV20-1	medium-sized	TRBJ2-1	CSASGSGRLYNEQFF